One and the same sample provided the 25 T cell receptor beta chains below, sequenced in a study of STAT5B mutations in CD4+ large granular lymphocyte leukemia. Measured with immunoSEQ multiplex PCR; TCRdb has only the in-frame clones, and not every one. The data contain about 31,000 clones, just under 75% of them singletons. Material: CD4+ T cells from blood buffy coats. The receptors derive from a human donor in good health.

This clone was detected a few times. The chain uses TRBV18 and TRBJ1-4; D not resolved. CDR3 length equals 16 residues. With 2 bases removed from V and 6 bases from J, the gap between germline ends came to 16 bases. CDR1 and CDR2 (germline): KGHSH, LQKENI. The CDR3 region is CASSPDQNLLHEKLFF. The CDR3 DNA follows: TGTGCCAGCTCACCAGACCAGAACCTATTACATGAAAAACTGTTTTTT.

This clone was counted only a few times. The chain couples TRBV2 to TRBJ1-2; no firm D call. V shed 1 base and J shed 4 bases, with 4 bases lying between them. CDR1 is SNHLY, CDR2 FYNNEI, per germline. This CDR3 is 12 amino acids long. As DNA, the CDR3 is TGTGCCAGCAGTGAAGGCGGCTATGGCTACACCTTC. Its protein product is CASSEGGYGYTF.

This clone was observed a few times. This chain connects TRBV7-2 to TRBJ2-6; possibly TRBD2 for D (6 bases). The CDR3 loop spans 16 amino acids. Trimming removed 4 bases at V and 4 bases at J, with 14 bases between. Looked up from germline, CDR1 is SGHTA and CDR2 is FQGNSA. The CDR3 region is CASSSRRGLGANVLTF. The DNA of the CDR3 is TGTGCCAGCAGCTCCCGAAGGGGACTGGGGGCCAACGTCCTGACTTTC.

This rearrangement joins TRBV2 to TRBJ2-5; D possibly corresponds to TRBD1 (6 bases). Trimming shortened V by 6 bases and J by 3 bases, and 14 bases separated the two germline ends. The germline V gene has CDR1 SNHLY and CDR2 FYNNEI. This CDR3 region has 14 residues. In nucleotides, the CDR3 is TGTGCCAGCAGCCTCACCGACAGGAAAGAGACCCAGTACTTC. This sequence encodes CASSLTDRKETQYF.

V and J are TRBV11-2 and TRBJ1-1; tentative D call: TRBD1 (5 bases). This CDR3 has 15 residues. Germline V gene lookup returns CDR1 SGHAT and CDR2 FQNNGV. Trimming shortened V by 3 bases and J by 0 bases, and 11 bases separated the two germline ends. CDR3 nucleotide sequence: TGTGCCAGCAGCTTCTCGGGGGGAATGAACACTGAAGCTTTCTTT. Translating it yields CASSFSGGMNTEAFF.

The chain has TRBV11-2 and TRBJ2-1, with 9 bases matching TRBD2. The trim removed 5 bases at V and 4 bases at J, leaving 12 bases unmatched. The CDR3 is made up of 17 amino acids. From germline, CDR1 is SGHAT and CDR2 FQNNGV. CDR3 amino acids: CASSAIAGAPIYNEQFF. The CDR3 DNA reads TGTGCCAGCAGCGCGATAGCGGGAGCTCCAATATACAATGAGCAGTTCTTC.

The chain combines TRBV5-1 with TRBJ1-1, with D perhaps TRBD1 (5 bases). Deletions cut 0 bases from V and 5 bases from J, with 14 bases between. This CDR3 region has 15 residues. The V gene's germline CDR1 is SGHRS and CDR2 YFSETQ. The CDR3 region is CASSLAGHAQTEAFF. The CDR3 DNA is TGCGCCAGCAGCTTGGCAGGACACGCACAGACTGAAGCTTTCTTT.

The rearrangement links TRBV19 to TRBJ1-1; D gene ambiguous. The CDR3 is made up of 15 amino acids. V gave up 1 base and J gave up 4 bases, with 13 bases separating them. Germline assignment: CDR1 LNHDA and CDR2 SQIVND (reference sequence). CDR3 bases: TGTGCCAGTAGTATAGGTGATTTCGAGGGCACTGAAGCTTTCTTT. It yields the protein CASSIGDFEGTEAFF.

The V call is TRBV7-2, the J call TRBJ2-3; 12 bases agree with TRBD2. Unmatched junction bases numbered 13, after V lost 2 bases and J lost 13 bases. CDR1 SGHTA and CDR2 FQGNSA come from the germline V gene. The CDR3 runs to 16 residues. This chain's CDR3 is CASSLLQASGRAREYF. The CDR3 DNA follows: TGTGCCAGCAGCTTACTCCAGGCTAGCGGGAGGGCCAGGGAGTATTTT.

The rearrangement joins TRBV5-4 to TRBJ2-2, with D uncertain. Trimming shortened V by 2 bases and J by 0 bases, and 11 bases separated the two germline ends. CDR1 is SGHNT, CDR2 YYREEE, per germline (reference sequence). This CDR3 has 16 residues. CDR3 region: CASSFWVIANTGELFF. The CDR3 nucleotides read TGTGCCAGCAGCTTCTGGGTAATAGCGAACACCGGGGAGCTGTTTTTT.

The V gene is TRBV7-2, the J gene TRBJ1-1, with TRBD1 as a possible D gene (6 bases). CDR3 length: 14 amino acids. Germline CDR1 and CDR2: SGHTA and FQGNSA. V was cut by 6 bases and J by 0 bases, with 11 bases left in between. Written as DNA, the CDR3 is TGTGCCAGCAGTACTAGGGACATGAACACTGAAGCTTTCTTT. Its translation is CASSTRDMNTEAFF.

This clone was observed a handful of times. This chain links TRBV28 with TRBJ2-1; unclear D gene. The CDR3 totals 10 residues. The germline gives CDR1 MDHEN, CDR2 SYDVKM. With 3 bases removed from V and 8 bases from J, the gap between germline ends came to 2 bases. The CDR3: CASSFHEQFF. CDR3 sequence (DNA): TGTGCCAGCAGTTTTCATGAGCAGTTCTTC. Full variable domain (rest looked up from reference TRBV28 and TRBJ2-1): DVKVTQSSRYLVKRTGEKVFLECVQDMDHENMFWYRQDPGLGLRLIYFSYDVKMKEKGDIPEGYSVSREKKERFSLILESASTNQTSMYLCASSFHEQFFGPGTRLTVL.

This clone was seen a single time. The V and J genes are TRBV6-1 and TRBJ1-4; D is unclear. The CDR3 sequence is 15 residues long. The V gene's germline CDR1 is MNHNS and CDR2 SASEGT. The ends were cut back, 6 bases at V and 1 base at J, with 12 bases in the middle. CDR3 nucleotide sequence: TGTGCCAGCAGGGACTACGGGCAAACTAATGAAAAACTGTTTTTT. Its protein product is CASRDYGQTNEKLFF.

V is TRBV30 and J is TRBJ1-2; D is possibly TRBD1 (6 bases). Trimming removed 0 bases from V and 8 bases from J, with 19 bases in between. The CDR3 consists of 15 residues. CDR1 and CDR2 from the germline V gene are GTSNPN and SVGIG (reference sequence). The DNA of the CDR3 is TGTGCCTGGAGTGTACCGGGGGGCCCTACTAGGGGCTACACCTTC. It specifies CAWSVPGGPTRGYTF.

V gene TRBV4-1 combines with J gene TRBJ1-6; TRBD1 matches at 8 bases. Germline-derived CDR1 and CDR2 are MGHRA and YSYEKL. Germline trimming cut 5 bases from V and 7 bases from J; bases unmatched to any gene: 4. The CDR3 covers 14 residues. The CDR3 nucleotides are TGCGCCAGCAGCTTGGACAGGGCCAATTCACCCCTCCACTTT. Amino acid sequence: CASSLDRANSPLHF.

The CDR3 coding sequence is TGTGCCAGCAGCTTAGGACCGTTCCAGGTGAACACTGAAGCTTTCTTT. Its translation is CASSLGPFQVNTEAFF. This sequence joins TRBV7-2 and TRBJ1-1; D is undetermined. Trimming removed 1 base from V and 0 bases from J, with 12 bases in between. Germline values: CDR1 SGHTA, CDR2 FQGNSA. The CDR3 consists of 16 residues.

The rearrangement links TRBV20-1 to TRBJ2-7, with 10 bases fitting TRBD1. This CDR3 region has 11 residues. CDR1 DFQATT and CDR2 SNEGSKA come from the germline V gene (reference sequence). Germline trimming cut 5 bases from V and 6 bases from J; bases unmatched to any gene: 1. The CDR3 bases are TGCAGTGCTCGACAGGGGGCCGAGCAGTACTTC. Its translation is CSARQGAEQYF.

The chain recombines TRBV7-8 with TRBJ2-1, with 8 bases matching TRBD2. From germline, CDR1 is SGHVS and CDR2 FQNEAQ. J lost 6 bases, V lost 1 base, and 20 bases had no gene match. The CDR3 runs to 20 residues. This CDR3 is CASSLEGSGFAGGPGNEQFF. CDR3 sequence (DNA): TGTGCCAGCAGCTTAGAAGGGTCGGGCTTTGCGGGAGGACCGGGCAATGAGCAGTTCTTC.

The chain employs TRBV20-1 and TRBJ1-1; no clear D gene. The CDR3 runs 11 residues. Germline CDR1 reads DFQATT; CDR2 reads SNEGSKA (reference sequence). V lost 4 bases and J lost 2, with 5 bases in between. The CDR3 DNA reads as TGCAGTGCTACTATCAACACTGAAGCTTTCTTT. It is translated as CSATINTEAFF.

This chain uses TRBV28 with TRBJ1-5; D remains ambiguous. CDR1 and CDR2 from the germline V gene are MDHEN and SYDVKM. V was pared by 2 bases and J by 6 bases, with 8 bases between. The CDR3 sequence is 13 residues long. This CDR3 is CASSLREAQPQHF. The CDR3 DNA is TGTGCCAGCAGTTTACGGGAGGCTCAGCCCCAGCATTTT.

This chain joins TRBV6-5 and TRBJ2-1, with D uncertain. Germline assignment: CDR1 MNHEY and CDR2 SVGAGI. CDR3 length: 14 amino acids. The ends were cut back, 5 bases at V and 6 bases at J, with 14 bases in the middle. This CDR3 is CASSRGSTSNEQFF. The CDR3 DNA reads TGTGCCAGCAGTCGAGGATCGACGTCCAATGAGCAGTTCTTC.

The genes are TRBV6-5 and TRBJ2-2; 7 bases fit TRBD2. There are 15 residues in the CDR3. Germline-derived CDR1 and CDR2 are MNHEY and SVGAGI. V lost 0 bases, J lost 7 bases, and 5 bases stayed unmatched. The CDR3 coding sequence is TGTGCCAGCAGTTACTCGGGGGAGGGAGGCGGGGAGCTGTTTTTT. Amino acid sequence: CASSYSGEGGGELFF.

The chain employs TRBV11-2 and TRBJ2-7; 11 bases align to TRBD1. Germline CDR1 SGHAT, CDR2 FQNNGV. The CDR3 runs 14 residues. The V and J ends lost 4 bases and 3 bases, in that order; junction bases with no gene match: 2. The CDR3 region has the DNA TGTGCCAGCAGCTGGGGACAGGGGGTCTACGAGCAGTACGTC. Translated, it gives CASSWGQGVYEQYV.

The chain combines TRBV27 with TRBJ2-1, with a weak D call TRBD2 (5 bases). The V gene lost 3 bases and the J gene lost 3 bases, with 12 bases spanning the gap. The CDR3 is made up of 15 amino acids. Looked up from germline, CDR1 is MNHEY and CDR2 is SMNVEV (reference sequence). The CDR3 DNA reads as TGTGCCAGCAGTTTTCTGCGGGCACGCTACAATGAGCAGTTCTTC. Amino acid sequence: CASSFLRARYNEQFF.

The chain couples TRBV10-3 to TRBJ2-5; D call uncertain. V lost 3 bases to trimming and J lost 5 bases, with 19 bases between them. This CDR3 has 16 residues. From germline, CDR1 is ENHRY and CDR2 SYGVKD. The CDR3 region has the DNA TGTGCCATCAGTGACCCCACCTCGGACGTAGAGGAGACCCAGTACTTC. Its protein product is CAISDPTSDVEETQYF.